These 25 T cell receptor beta chains came from one sample sequenced in a study of cytomegalovirus exposure and HLA in healthy donors. PCR was performed using 60 Vbeta and 13 Jbeta primers. Data came from immunoSEQ multiplex PCR; TCRdb stores just in-frame clones and leaves some out. The sample holds 100,000 or so clones, approximately 82% seen once. The sample was PBMCs. The receptors come from a man aged 40-50 years in good health and CMV-seropositive.

The chain carries TRBV6-6 and TRBJ1-2, with a weak D call TRBD1 (6 bases). The CDR3 is 16 residues long. V was shortened by 6 bases and J by 5 bases, with 22 bases between the two germline ends. Per the germline V gene, CDR1 is MNHNY and CDR2 is SVGAGI (reference sequence). For the CDR3, the DNA is TGTGCCAGCAGACAAACCCTAAACAGGGCGGATTATGGCTACACCTTC. It yields the protein CASRQTLNRADYGYTF.

The chain is built from TRBV7-8 and TRBJ2-7; 7 bases map to TRBD2. The CDR3 is made up of 15 amino acids. With 5 bases clipped from V and 5 bases from J, the junction kept 12 bases outside the gene matches. CDR1 is SGHVS, CDR2 FQNEAQ, per germline. The CDR3 DNA reads as TGTGCCAGCAGCCTGAGGCGGGAGCGAGGTAACGAGCAGTACTTC. It codes for CASSLRRERGNEQYF.

V and J are TRBV7-6 and TRBJ2-7; 11 bases map to TRBD1. CDR1 and CDR2 (germline): SGHVS, FNYEAQ. Trimming took 1 base from V and 4 from J; bases not matched to a gene: 6. This CDR3 comprises 16 residues. The CDR3 DNA sequence: TGTGCCAGCAGCTTAGTAGGGGGGACAGGGGGTTACGAGCAGTACTTC. This sequence encodes CASSLVGGTGGYEQYF. Filled out from reference TRBV7-6 and TRBJ2-7, the complete variable domain reads GAGVSQSPRYKVTKRGQDVALRCDPISGHVSLYWYRQALGQGPEFLTYFNYEAQQDKSGLPNDRFSAERPEGSISTLTIQRTEQRDSAMYRCASSLVGGTGGYEQYFGPGTRLTVT.

The rearrangement links TRBV4-1 to TRBJ1-5; D call uncertain. Germline CDR1 MGHRA, CDR2 YSYEKL. V was shortened by 1 base and J by 1 base, with 8 bases between the two germline ends. This CDR3 is built from 15 residues. CDR3 protein: CASSQGDNSNQPQHF. In nucleotides, the CDR3 is TGCGCCAGCAGCCAAGGAGACAACAGCAATCAGCCCCAGCATTTT.

As for this clone: Germline is not matched at one junction end, which may reflect a read error. The chain joins TRBV7-9 to TRBJ2-1; TRBD2 aligns across 7 bases. The germline gives CDR1 SEHNR, CDR2 FQNEAQ (reference sequence). This CDR3 has 17 amino acids. This CDR3 reads CSSSFTYSGGSYNEQFF. The DNA for the CDR3 is TGTTCCAGCAGCTTTACTTATTCGGGAGGCAGCTACAATGAGCAGTTCTTC.

The chain couples TRBV9 to TRBJ2-5; no definite D call. The CDR3 length is 12 residues. Trimming removed 4 bases at V and 5 bases at J, with 9 bases between. The germline V gene encodes CDR1 SGDLS and CDR2 YYNGEE. The DNA of the CDR3 is TGTGCCAGCAGCACCCACGAGGAGACCCAGTACTTC. It is translated as CASSTHEETQYF.

In regard to this clone: The sample holds other DNA sequences that translate to the same CDR3. The V gene is TRBV11-3, the J gene TRBJ2-1, with 7 bases aligning to TRBD2. Germline values: CDR1 SGHNT, CDR2 YENEEA. The CDR3 has 16 residues. V was clipped by 5 bases and J by 8 bases; unmatched bases: 15. Written as DNA, the CDR3 is TGTGCCAGCAGCAAGAGGGACGGCGGGGGTAGACATGAGCAGTTCTTC. It specifies CASSKRDGGGRHEQFF.

About this clone itself: The junction and the germline gene differ at one end; a read error may be behind it. The V and J genes are TRBV23-1 and TRBJ2-4; tentatively, D is TRBD2 (5 bases). TRBV23-1 is an ORF, with its function uncertain. This CDR3 has 16 amino acids. CDR3 protein: CASSQEEVLAKNSQYF. DNA of the CDR3: TGCGCCAGCAGTCAAGAGGAGGTTCTAGCCAAAAACAGTCAGTACTTC.

The chain recombines TRBV28 with TRBJ1-2, with D possibly matching TRBD1 (6 bases). Germline assignment: CDR1 MDHEN and CDR2 SYDVKM. The CDR3 runs to 16 residues. V dropped 4 bases and J dropped 0 bases, with 15 bases sitting between them. The CDR3 loop reads CASSSLGQLANYGYTF. CDR3 nucleotides: TGTGCCAGCAGTTCCCTTGGACAGTTAGCTAACTATGGCTACACCTTC.

The V and J genes are TRBV5-4 and TRBJ2-1; 10 nucleotides line up with TRBD2. In germline, CDR1 is SGHNT, CDR2 YYREEE (reference sequence). V lost 5 bases to trimming and J lost 8 bases; unmatched junction nucleotides: 10. The CDR3 runs to 15 residues. CDR3 sequence: CASRNLAGDRDEQFF. For the CDR3, the DNA is TGTGCCAGCAGGAATCTAGCGGGAGATAGGGATGAGCAGTTCTTC.

The genes are TRBV6-5 and TRBJ1-1, with 9 bases aligning to TRBD1. The germline V gene encodes CDR1 MNHEY and CDR2 SVGAGI. Unmatched junction bases numbered 14, after V lost 5 bases and J lost 10 bases. The CDR3 covers 15 residues. The CDR3 DNA is TGTGCCAGCAGTACAAAAACAGGGGGCGATTCAGGAGCTTTCTTT. Its protein is CASSTKTGGDSGAFF.

On this clone: Other DNA sequences within the sample encode an identical CDR3. This chain uses TRBV4-1 with TRBJ1-1, with 9 positions matching TRBD1. CDR3 length equals 14 residues. Trimming at V came to 3 bases and at J to 5 bases, leaving 4 bases not matched to a gene. Germline lookup yields CDR1 MGHRA and CDR2 YSYEKL. CDR3 loop: CASSQGQGGTEAFF. CDR3 DNA sequence: TGCGCCAGCAGCCAGGGACAGGGTGGGACTGAAGCTTTCTTT.

The chain employs TRBV6-5 and TRBJ1-2; D is ambiguous. Germline-derived CDR1 and CDR2 are MNHEY and SVGAGI. V gave up 0 bases and J gave up 2 bases, with 10 bases separating them. This CDR3 comprises 15 residues. This CDR3 reads CASSYSNRENYGYTF. CDR3 DNA sequence: TGTGCCAGCAGTTACTCTAATAGGGAGAACTATGGCTACACCTTC.

The chain recombines TRBV6-5 with TRBJ1-1; D is possibly TRBD1 (5 bases). Germline CDR1 is MNHEY and CDR2 is SVGAGI. The V and J ends lost 2 bases and 1 base respectively, with 14 bases between them. The CDR3 is made up of 16 amino acids. The CDR3 nucleotides read TGTGCCAGCAGTTACGGAGGGGCGATAGGGAACACTGAAGCTTTCTTT. Translated: CASSYGGAIGNTEAFF.

Of note for this clone: Germline and junction disagree at one end, which may indicate a read error. The chain carries TRBV14 and TRBJ2-6; possible D gene TRBD1, 6 bases. The CDR3 has 17 amino acids. Germline loops: CDR1 SGHDN, CDR2 FVKESK. The CDR3: CASSQDPQGGGANGLTF. CDR3 nucleotides: TGTGCCAGCAGCCAAGATCCACAGGGCGGTGGGGCCAACGGCCTGACTTTC.

J is TRBJ1-1 and V is TRBV6-1, with D possibly TRBD1 on 5 matching bases. Trimming took off 4 bases at V and 1 base at J, with 7 bases between the two ends. Germline lookup yields CDR1 MNHNS and CDR2 SASEGT. The CDR3 is 13 amino acids. The CDR3 region has the DNA TGTGCCAGCAGTGTCACAGGGAACACTGAAGCTTTCTTT. Its protein product is CASSVTGNTEAFF.

Many counts were recorded for this clone. V usage is TRBV4-3 and J usage is TRBJ1-5; no clear D gene. Trimming removed 0 bases at V and 2 bases at J, with 8 bases between. The CDR3 is 15 amino acids. Germline V gene lookup returns CDR1 LGHNA and CDR2 YSLEER. CDR3: CASSQDWQGNQPQHF. The CDR3 region has the DNA TGCGCCAGCAGCCAAGATTGGCAGGGCAATCAGCCCCAGCATTTT.

This clone has just one count. V and J are TRBV9 and TRBJ2-2, with 11 bases identical to TRBD1. This CDR3 contains 15 residues. Germline CDR1 is SGDLS and CDR2 is YYNGEE. The V and J ends lost 4 bases and 7 bases, in that order; junction bases with no gene match: 6. In nucleotides, the CDR3 is TGTGCCAGCAGCCGTTGGACAGGGGGCGACGGGGAGCTGTTTTTT. Translated, it gives CASSRWTGGDGELFF.

This chain uses TRBV19 with TRBJ1-3; no definite D call. V was shortened by 4 bases and J by 7 bases, with 14 bases between the two germline ends. Germline CDR1 and CDR2: LNHDA and SQIVND (reference sequence). CDR3 size: 14 residues. The CDR3 DNA reads as TGTGCCAGTAGTAAATCTCGGCAGGATAACACCATATATTTT. It specifies CASSKSRQDNTIYF.

The chain has TRBV7-8 and TRBJ2-3, with 10 bases fitting TRBD1. Losses at the gene ends were 7 bases for V and 3 bases for J; bases not matched to a gene: 4. Germline V gene lookup returns CDR1 SGHVS and CDR2 FQNEAQ. This CDR3 has 14 residues. The CDR3 sequence: CASTRTGGTDTQYF. In nucleotides, the CDR3 is TGTGCCAGCACCCGGACAGGGGGGACAGATACGCAGTATTTT.

The V and J genes are TRBV4-2 and TRBJ2-3, with TRBD1 identical over 8 bases. Germline CDR1 is LGHNA and CDR2 is YNFKEQ. J was trimmed by 0 bases and V by 4 bases; bases with no gene match: 6. This CDR3 is 16 amino acids long. The CDR3 nucleotides read TGTGCCAGCAGCCCGTGGACAGGGATTAGCACAGATACGCAGTATTTT. It translates to CASSPWTGISTDTQYF.

V usage is TRBV19 and J usage is TRBJ2-1; 15 bases fit TRBD2. CDR3 length equals 15 residues. V lost 3 bases to trimming and J lost 8 bases; unmatched junction nucleotides: 2. Germline values: CDR1 LNHDA, CDR2 SQIVND (reference sequence). The CDR3, as DNA: TGTGCCAGTAGTATTGGACTAGCGGGAGGGGATGAGCAGTTCTTC. It is translated as CASSIGLAGGDEQFF.

The rearrangement joins TRBV19 to TRBJ2-7, with D possibly TRBD2 on 5 matching bases. Germline values: CDR1 LNHDA, CDR2 SQIVND (reference sequence). Deletions cut 2 bases from V and 3 bases from J, with 11 bases between. The CDR3 sequence is 14 residues long. This CDR3 reads CASSIRGAGYEQYF. In DNA form, the CDR3 reads TGTGCCAGTAGTATACGGGGAGCCGGCTACGAGCAGTACTTC.

This clone came up once. This chain uses TRBV28 with TRBJ1-1; the D is unclear. Germline loops: CDR1 MDHEN, CDR2 SYDVKM. Trimming shortened V by 1 base and J by 5 bases, and 11 bases separated the two germline ends. The CDR3 extends over 14 amino acids. The CDR3 DNA reads TGTGCCAGCAGTTTATTGTGGGCGGGGACTGAAGCTTTCTTT. Residues: CASSLLWAGTEAFF.

The gene calls are TRBV27 and TRBJ1-6, with D hard to call. The germline V gene encodes CDR1 MNHEY and CDR2 SMNVEV (reference sequence). Trimming cost V 10 bases and J 0 bases, with 10 bases left between them. The CDR3 is made up of 14 amino acids. The CDR3 loop reads CATAESSYNSPLHF. For the CDR3, the DNA is TGTGCCACCGCGGAGAGCTCCTATAATTCACCCCTCCACTTT.